This T cell receptor (beta chain) was sequenced during a study of PD-L1 blockade in urothelial cancer. Time point given: peripheral blood 6 weeks after treatment start. The germline V gene encodes CDR1 MNHNY and CDR2 SVGAGI (reference sequence). Trimming removed 6 bases from V and 15 bases from J; junction bases left unmatched: 4. The CDR3 has 12 amino acids. The repertoire was sequenced with immunoSEQ multiplex PCR; TCRdb's copy has only in-frame clones and lacks some. The table has 45,000 to 60,000 clones, approximately 90% seen once. The sequences come from PBMCs, collected around atezolizumab (anti-PD-L1) treatment. The sequence was collected from a man aged 60-69 years with urothelial cancer. The chain carries TRBV6-6 and TRBJ2-1, with 14 positions matching TRBD2. The CDR3 here is CASSTGTSGRFF. The DNA of the CDR3 is TGTGCCAGCAGCACCGGGACTAGCGGGAGGTTCTTC.